These 6 T cell receptor beta chains share one sample of origin, sequenced in a study of T cells after posttransplantation cyclophosphamide. Sequencing used immunoSEQ multiplex PCR; TCRdb keeps in-frame clones, though not all of them. Singletons are absent from the sample, which has some 37,000 clones. The specimen sequenced was PBMCs. These receptors were taken from a girl aged 10-17 years in good health, CMV-negative, and a related stem cell transplant donor.

This clone showed up many times. V and J are TRBV28 and TRBJ1-2, with TRBD1 matching 8 bases. This CDR3 has 14 residues. Germline V gives CDR1 MDHEN, CDR2 SYDVKM. Losses at the gene ends were 8 bases for V and 4 bases for J; bases not matched to a gene: 9. The CDR3 nucleotides are TGTGCCAGCCGGGGACAGGAATCGAGCTATGGCTACACCTTC. It codes for CASRGQESSYGYTF.

This clone was observed a few times. The chain uses TRBV10-3 and TRBJ2-3, with 9 bases fitting TRBD1. With 6 bases clipped from V and 4 bases from J, the junction kept 8 bases outside the gene matches. The CDR3 contains 15 residues. CDR1 is ENHRY and CDR2 is SYGVKD in the germline V gene. DNA for the CDR3: TGTGCCATCAGGACTACAGGGGGCGAGTCAGATACGCAGTATTTT. It specifies CAIRTTGGESDTQYF.

The chain recombines TRBV9 with TRBJ2-5; 14 bases match TRBD2. From germline, CDR1 is SGDLS and CDR2 YYNGEE. The CDR3 loop spans 16 amino acids. V lost 1 base, J lost 4 bases, and 3 bases stayed unmatched. The CDR3 nucleotides read TGTGCCAGCAGCGTAAGAGGGACTAGCGGGGGAGAGACCCAGTACTTC. Amino acids: CASSVRGTSGGETQYF.

This clone was counted ten times or more. The chain has TRBV6-5 and TRBJ1-1; TRBD1 aligns across 8 bases. V dropped 4 bases and J dropped 3; count of bases not matched to a gene: 1. Germline CDR1 is MNHEY and CDR2 is SVGAGI. This CDR3 is built from 13 residues. The CDR3 sequence: CASSLDRDTEAFF. CDR3 nucleotide sequence: TGTGCCAGCAGTTTGGACAGGGACACTGAAGCTTTCTTT.

The chain has TRBV5-1 and TRBJ1-6; 11 nucleotides line up with TRBD1. The trim removed 4 bases at V and 9 bases at J, leaving 9 bases unmatched. The CDR3 length is 16 residues. Germline-derived CDR1 and CDR2 are SGHRS and YFSETQ. In DNA form, the CDR3 reads TGCGCCAGCAGCACCCGGACAGGGGGCGGGAGTTCACCCCTCCACTTT. Protein: CASSTRTGGGSSPLHF.

There are many counts of this clone. The J gene is TRBJ2-1, the V gene TRBV7-6, with TRBD2 matching 10 bases. The V gene end was trimmed by 5 bases and the J gene end by 4 bases; junction bases not matched to a gene: 5. The CDR3 consists of 15 residues. The germline V gene encodes CDR1 SGHVS and CDR2 FNYEAQ. In DNA, the CDR3 is TGTGCCAGCAGCCCTCTAGCGGGAGCGTACAATGAGCAGTTCTTC. It yields the protein CASSPLAGAYNEQFF.